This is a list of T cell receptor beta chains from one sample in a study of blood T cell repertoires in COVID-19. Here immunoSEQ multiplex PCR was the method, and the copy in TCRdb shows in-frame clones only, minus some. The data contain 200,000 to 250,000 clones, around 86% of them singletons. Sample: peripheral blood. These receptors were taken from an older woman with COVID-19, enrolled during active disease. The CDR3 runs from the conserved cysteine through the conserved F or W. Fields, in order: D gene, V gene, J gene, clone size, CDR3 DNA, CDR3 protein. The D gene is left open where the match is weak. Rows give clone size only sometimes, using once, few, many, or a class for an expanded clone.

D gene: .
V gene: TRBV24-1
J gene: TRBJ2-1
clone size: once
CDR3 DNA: TGTGCCACCAGTGACTTATCTGTCCAGGGGCAGTTCTTC
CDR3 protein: CATSDLSVQGQFF

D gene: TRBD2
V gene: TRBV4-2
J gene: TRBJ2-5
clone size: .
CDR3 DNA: TGTGCCAGCAGCCCGCGAATCAGGCTAGCGGAAGAGACCCAGTACTTC
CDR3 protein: CASSPRIRLAEETQYF

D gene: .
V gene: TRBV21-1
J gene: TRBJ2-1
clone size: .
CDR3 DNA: TGTGCCCGGAGGCTAGCGGGGTTTCGAAATGAGCAGTTCTTC
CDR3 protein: CARRLAGFRNEQFF

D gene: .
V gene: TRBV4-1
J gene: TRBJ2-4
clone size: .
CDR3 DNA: TGCGCCAGCAGCCAAGTAGATAAAAACATTCAGTACTTC
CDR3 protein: CASSQVDKNIQYF

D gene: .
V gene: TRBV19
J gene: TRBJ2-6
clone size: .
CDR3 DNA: TGTGCCAGTAGTACCCGGACACCGACCTCTGGGGCCAACGTCCTGACTTTC
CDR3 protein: CASSTRTPTSGANVLTF

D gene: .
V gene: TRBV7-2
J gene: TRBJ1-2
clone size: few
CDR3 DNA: TGTGCCAGCAGCGGACAGTCCTCTAACTATGGCTACACCTTC
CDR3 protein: CASSGQSSNYGYTF

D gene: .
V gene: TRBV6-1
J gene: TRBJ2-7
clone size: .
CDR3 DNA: TGTGCCAGCAGTGAATGGGGGCGAAGGTCTGCGTCCTACGAGCAGTACTTC
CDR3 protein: CASSEWGRRSASYEQYF

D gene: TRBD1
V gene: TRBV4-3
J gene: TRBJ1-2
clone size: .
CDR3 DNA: TGCGCCAGCAGCCAAGATGCGGGACAGGGGTTTGGATACACCTTC
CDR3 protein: CASSQDAGQGFGYTF

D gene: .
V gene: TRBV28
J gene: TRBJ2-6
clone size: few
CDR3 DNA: TGTGCCAGCAACGGAGCTGGGGCCAACGTCCTGACTTTC
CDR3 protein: CASNGAGANVLTF

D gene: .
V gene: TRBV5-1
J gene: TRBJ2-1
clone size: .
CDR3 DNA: TGCGCCAGCAGCTTGGCCAGATACAATGAGCAGTTCTTC
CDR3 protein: CASSLARYNEQFF

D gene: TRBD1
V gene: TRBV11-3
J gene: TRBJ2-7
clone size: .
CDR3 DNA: TGTGCCAGCAGCTCTGCCGGGACAGGGGACGAGCAGTACTTC
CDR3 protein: CASSSAGTGDEQYF

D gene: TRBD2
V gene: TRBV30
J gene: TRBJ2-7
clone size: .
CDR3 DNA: TGTGCCGGGGAGGGGCCCGGCTCCTACGAGCAGTACTTC
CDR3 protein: CAGEGPGSYEQYF

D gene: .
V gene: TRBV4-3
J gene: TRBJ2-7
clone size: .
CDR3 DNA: TGCGCCAGCAGCTACAATAGCGGTCCCTACGAGCAGTACTTC
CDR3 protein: CASSYNSGPYEQYF

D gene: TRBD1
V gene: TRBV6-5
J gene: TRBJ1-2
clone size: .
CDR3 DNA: TGTGCCAGCTGGGGACAGGGTGAAGGCTATGGCTACACCTTC
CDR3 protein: CASWGQGEGYGYTF

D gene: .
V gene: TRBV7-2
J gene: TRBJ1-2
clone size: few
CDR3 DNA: TGTGCCAGCAGCTTAGCCCGGGGGGGGCAAGGCTACACCTTC
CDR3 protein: CASSLARGGQGYTF

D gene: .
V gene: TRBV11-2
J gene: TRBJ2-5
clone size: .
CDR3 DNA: TGTGCCAGCAGCTTTGACCGATCCGGGGAGACCCGGTACTTC
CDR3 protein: CASSFDRSGETRYF

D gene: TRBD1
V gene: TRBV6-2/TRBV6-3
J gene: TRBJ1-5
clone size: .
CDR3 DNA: TGTGCCAGCAGTGCGTGGACAGGGGGCACTCAGCCCCAGCATTTT
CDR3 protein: CASSAWTGGTQPQHF

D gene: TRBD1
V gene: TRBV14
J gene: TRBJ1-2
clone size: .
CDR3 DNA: TGTGCCAGCAGCCAAGTCAACAGGGGGCATGGCTACACCTTC
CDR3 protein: CASSQVNRGHGYTF

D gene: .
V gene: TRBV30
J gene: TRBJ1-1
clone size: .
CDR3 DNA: TGTGCCTGGAGTAGGGGCCAGGGGCCTTCTGAAGCTTTCTTT
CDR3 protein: CAWSRGQGPSEAFF

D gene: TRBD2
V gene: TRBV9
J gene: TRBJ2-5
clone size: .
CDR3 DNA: TGTGCCAGCAGCGTAGGCGGGGGGGAAGGAGAGACCCAGTACTTC
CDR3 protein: CASSVGGGEGETQYF

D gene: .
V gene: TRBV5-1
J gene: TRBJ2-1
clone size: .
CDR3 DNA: TGCGCCAGCAGCTTGGGCGAGAGGGCCAATGAGCAGTTCTTC
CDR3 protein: CASSLGERANEQFF

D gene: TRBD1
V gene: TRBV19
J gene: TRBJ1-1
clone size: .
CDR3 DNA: TGTGCCAGTAGTTTCTGGACAGGGAGGACTGAAGCTTTCTTT
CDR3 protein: CASSFWTGRTEAFF

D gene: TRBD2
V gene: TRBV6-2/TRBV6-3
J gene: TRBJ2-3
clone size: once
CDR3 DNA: TGTGCCAGCAGTTGGACTAGCGGGACGCGAGATACGCAGTATTTT
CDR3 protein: CASSWTSGTRDTQYF

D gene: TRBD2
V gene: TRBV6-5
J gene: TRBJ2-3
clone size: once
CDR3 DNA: TGTGCCAGCAGTTACTCAGCGGGGTTTCTCACAGATACGCAGTATTTT
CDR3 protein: CASSYSAGFLTDTQYF

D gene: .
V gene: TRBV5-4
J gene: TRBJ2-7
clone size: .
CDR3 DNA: TGTGCCACCAGTACGGGAACCTCCTACGAGCAGTACTTC
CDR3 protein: CATSTGTSYEQYF

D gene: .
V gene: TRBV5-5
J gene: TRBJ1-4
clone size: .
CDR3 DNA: TGTGCCAGCAGCAAGGGGGCAACTAATGAAAAACTGTTTTTT
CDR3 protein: CASSKGATNEKLFF

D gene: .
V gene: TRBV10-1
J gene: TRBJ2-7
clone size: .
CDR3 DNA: TGCGCCAGCAAACTGGACAGTTCCTCCTACGAGCAGTACTTC
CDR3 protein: CASKLDSSSYEQYF

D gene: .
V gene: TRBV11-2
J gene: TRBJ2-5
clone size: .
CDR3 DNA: TGTGCCAGCAGCTTAGTTGGGGGGAGGGAGACCCAGTACTTC
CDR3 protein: CASSLVGGRETQYF

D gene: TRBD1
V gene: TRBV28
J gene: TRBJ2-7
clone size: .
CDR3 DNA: TGTGCCAGCAGTTTACAAGGGACAGGAGTCTCCTACGAGCAGTACTTC
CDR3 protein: CASSLQGTGVSYEQYF

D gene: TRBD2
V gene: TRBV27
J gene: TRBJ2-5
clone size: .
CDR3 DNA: TGTGCCAGCAGTTTATCCCGGGGGGGGGAGACCCAGTACTTC
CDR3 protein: CASSLSRGGETQYF

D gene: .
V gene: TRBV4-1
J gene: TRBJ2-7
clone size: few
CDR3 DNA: TGCGCCAGCAGCCAAGCTAGGTCTGAAGTTCACGAGCAGTACTTC
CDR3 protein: CASSQARSEVHEQYF

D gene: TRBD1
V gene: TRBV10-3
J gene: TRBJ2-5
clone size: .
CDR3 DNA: TGTGCCATCAGTGCGCAGGGGGTTGAGACCCAGTACTTC
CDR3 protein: CAISAQGVETQYF

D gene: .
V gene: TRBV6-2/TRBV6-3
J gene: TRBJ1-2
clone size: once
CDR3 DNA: TGTGCCAGCAGTTACTCGGGGGGACCTTTACGCGGCTACACCTTC
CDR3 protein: CASSYSGGPLRGYTF

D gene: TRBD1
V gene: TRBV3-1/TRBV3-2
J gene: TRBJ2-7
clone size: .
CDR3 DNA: TGTGCCACCGGACAGGGCTACGAGCAGTACTTC
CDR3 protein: CATGQGYEQYF

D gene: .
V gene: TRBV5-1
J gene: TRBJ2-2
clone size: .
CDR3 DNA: TGCGCCAGCAGCCTGACCAGCAGGGCCGCCGGGGAGCTGTTTTTT
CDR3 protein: CASSLTSRAAGELFF